Described below is a single T cell receptor beta chain sequence and its context. Its antigen is unknown. Germline V gene lookup returns CDR1 MNHEY and CDR2 SMNVEV (reference sequence). V gave up 5 bases and J gave up 9 bases, with 14 bases separating them. This CDR3 region has 13 residues. A multiplex PCR was run with 60 Vbeta primers and 13 Jbeta primers. Assay: immunoSEQ multiplex PCR; the TCRdb copy retains only in-frame clones and omits some. The table records 150,000 to 200,000 clones, over 60% of them present only once. This sample stems from a study of cytomegalovirus exposure and HLA in healthy donors. Notes on the study in general: TCR beta V- and J-gene trimming, according to a later analysis, was linked to a missense DCLRE1C variant. According to the study, approximately 150 TCR beta chains were cytomegalovirus-associated.

The specimen sequenced was PBMCs. The receptor was isolated from a girl under 18 in good health and CMV-seronegative. The chain has TRBV27 and TRBJ2-4, with a possible D match to TRBD2 (6 bases). CDR3 nucleotide sequence: TGTGCCAGCAGTCTCCAAGGAGGGAGCATTCAGTACTTC. Its protein is CASSLQGGSIQYF.